A selection of T cell receptor beta chains follows, all from one sample in a study of CD8+CD57+ T cells in acquired aplastic anemia. TCRdb re-called the reads through MiXCR, storing one row per CDR3 protein. The table lists 150,000 to 200,000 distinct CDR3 sequences, about 50% of them singletons, with over 25% in the top ten. Sequenced sample: sorted CD4+, CD8+, or CD8+CD57+ T cells (not recorded which) from PBMCs. These receptors were collected from a human donor with aplastic anemia. Each CDR3 is given with its conserved first and last residue. Fields, in order: clone size, J gene, V gene, D gene, CDR3 protein, CDR3 DNA. D genes are given only for firm matches. A clone size is listed for some rows: how often the clone was seen (once, few, many), or a class if it is expanded.

>few|TRBJ2-2|TRBV7-3|NA
CASSLTSGELFF
TGTGCCAGCAGCTTAACTAGCGGGGAGCTGTTTTTT
>NA|TRBJ2-3|TRBV7-9|NA
CASIKATDTQYF
TGTGCCAGCATTAAGGCCACAGATACGCAGTATTTT
>many|TRBJ1-5|TRBV19|TRBD1
CATMTGLQPQHF
TGTGCCACCATGACAGGGCTTCAGCCCCAGCATTTT
>NA|TRBJ2-2|TRBV24-1|TRBD1
CATSDGDRGITGELFF
TGTGCCACCAGTGATGGCGACAGGGGGATAACCGGGGAGCTGTTTTTT
>once|TRBJ1-2|TRBV29-1|TRBD1
CSAPGQGGGYTF
TGCAGCGCCCCGGGACAGGGTGGAGGCTACACCTTC
>many|TRBJ2-7|TRBV6-5|NA
CASSYSVVVGPQYF
TGTGCCAGCAGTTACTCGGTGGTGGTGGGACCGCAGTACTTC
>many|TRBJ2-5|TRBV20-1|TRBD2
CSARDGGRDPKETQYF
TGCAGTGCTAGAGACGGCGGGAGAGACCCAAAAGAGACCCAGTACTTC
>NA|TRBJ2-3|TRBV2|TRBD2
CASRARGGPGDTQYF
TGTGCCAGCAGGGCCCGGGGGGGGCCAGGAGATACGCAGTATTTT
>many|TRBJ2-7|TRBV6-1|TRBD2
CASSPLAGGTYEQYF
TGTGCCAGCAGCCCGCTAGCGGGAGGGACCTACGAGCAGTACTTC
>NA|TRBJ1-2|TRBV24-1|NA
CASSPTELYGYTF
TGTGCCAGCAGCCCGACGGAGCTCTATGGCTACACCTTC
>NA|TRBJ2-7|TRBV24-1|NA
CATSGLGPYEQYF
TGTGCCACCAGTGGTTTGGGGCCGTACGAGCAGTACTTC
>many|TRBJ1-1|TRBV20-1|NA
CSAARNRDARVDRAEAFF
TGCAGTGCCGCCCGAAACCGGGACGCAAGGGTCGATAGGGCTGAAGCTTTCTTT
>NA|TRBJ1-1|TRBV11-2|NA
CASSVTPDLTDTEAFF
TGTGCCAGCAGCGTTACCCCGGACTTAACGGACACTGAAGCTTTCTTT
>NA|TRBJ2-7|TRBV10-3|TRBD1
CAISDPGQGIYEQYF
TGTGCCATCAGTGATCCGGGACAGGGGATCTACGAGCAGTACTTC
>NA|TRBJ1-1|TRBV2|NA
CASSRDGQNTEAFF
TGTGCCAGCAGTCGGGACGGCCAGAACACTGAAGCTTTCTTT
>NA|TRBJ2-3|TRBV7-9|NA
CASSLSPESSTDTQYF
TGTGCCAGCAGTTTATCGCCGGAATCTAGCACAGATACGCAGTATTTT